Listed here are 31 T cell receptor beta chains from one sample, sequenced in a study of blood T cell repertoires in COVID-19. Libraries were prepared by immunoSEQ multiplex PCR; TCRdb keeps only in-frame clonotypes and omits some of them. The data show some 40,000 clones, 65% to 85% seen once. The sequenced material came from peripheral blood. Receptors originate from a man aged 60 to 75 in a cohort sampled during active COVID-19.

This clone was counted only a few times. V gene TRBV3-1 (or the pseudogene TRBV3-2) combines with J gene TRBJ1-6; D possibly corresponds to TRBD1 (5 bases). Germline lookup yields CDR1 LGHDT and CDR2 YNNKEL (reference sequence). Trimming stripped 5 bases from V and 8 bases from J, with 10 bases between. The CDR3 totals 13 residues. CDR3 sequence reads: CASSGRVDSPLHF. The CDR3 nucleotides read TGTGCCAGCAGCGGCAGGGTAGATTCACCCCTCCACTTT.

CDR3: CASSLATQPSDTQYF. The CDR3 DNA is TGTGCCAGCAGCTTAGCGACACAGCCTTCAGATACGCAGTATTTT. The chain has TRBV7-8 and TRBJ2-3; D gene uncertain. This CDR3 is built from 15 residues. Trimming removed 0 bases from V and 4 bases from J, with 11 bases in between. In germline, CDR1 is SGHVS, CDR2 FQNEAQ.

The rearrangement links TRBV28 to TRBJ1-5, with D maybe TRBD1 (5 bases). CDR3 length equals 16 residues. The germline V and J ends were trimmed by 6 bases and 0 bases, with 15 bases remaining between them. CDR1 MDHEN and CDR2 SYDVKM come from the germline V gene. CDR3 sequence (DNA): TGTGCCAGCAGCCGGCGGGGCCAGTATAGCAATCAGCCCCAGCATTTT. It specifies CASSRRGQYSNQPQHF.

This chain uses TRBV27 with TRBJ2-3; tentatively, D is TRBD2 (7 bases). V was clipped by 7 bases and J by 10 bases, with 21 bases between them. The CDR3 spans 14 residues. The germline V gene encodes CDR1 MNHEY and CDR2 SMNVEV (reference sequence). DNA for the CDR3: TGTGCCAGCATCTTGAGGGGGGGTTTCGGGCCGCAGTATTTT. It specifies CASILRGGFGPQYF.

V and J are TRBV7-8 and TRBJ2-6; D unclear. V lost 3 bases to trimming and J lost 4 bases, with 16 bases between them. Germline loops: CDR1 SGHVS, CDR2 FQNEAQ. The CDR3 is made up of 17 amino acids. CDR3 sequence (DNA): TGTGCCAGCAGCTTGCTCCCGGCCTGGAGAGGGGCCAACGTCCTGACTTTC. Translation: CASSLLPAWRGANVLTF. The entire variable domain, with the rest obtained from reference TRBV7-8 and TRBJ2-6, is as follows: GAGVSQSPRYKVAKRGQDVALRCDPISGHVSLFWYQQALGQGPEFLTYFQNEAQLDKSGLPSDRFFAERPEGSVSTLKIQRTQQEDSAVYLCASSLLPAWRGANVLTFGAGSRLTVL.

V gene TRBV3-1 (or the pseudogene TRBV3-2) combines with J gene TRBJ2-1; 13 nucleotides agree with TRBD2. The germline V gene has CDR1 LGHDT and CDR2 YNNKEL (reference sequence). The CDR3 contains 14 residues. Unmatched junction bases numbered 5, after V lost 2 bases and J lost 13 bases. The CDR3 sequence is CASSQFGLAGVQFF. CDR3 in DNA: TGTGCCAGCAGCCAATTTGGACTAGCGGGAGTACAGTTCTTC.

V gene TRBV7-6 combines with J gene TRBJ2-5; possible D gene TRBD2, 5 bases. Per germline, CDR1 SGHVS and CDR2 FNYEAQ. V was cut by 0 bases and J by 4 bases, with 12 bases left in between. The CDR3 contains 15 residues. CDR3 sequence: CASSLAPVSGETQYF. As DNA, the CDR3 is TGTGCCAGCAGCTTAGCCCCAGTGAGCGGAGAGACCCAGTACTTC.

CDR3 sequence reads: CASSSPGVAGSGEQYF. The CDR3 nucleotides read TGTGCCAGCAGTTCCCCAGGGGTAGCGGGAAGCGGCGAGCAGTACTTC. This chain joins TRBV28 and TRBJ2-7; 8 bases fit TRBD2. The CDR3 extends over 16 amino acids. V trimming: 4 bases; J trimming: 6 bases; junction bases outside the gene matches: 14. Germline V lookup: CDR1 MDHEN, CDR2 SYDVKM.

The V gene is TRBV2, the J gene TRBJ1-4; 10 bases are a match to TRBD1. The CDR3 is made up of 15 amino acids. The germline gives CDR1 SNHLY, CDR2 FYNNEI. Trimming at V came to 6 bases and at J to 6 bases, leaving 7 bases not matched to a gene. CDR3 loop: CASRKTGGGHEKLFF. CDR3 DNA: TGTGCCAGCAGAAAGACAGGGGGCGGCCATGAAAAACTGTTTTTT.

This clone has just a few counts. The chain employs TRBV12-3 or TRBV12-4 and TRBJ1-6; possibly TRBD1 for D (5 bases). This CDR3 contains 11 residues. Trimming pared 3 bases from V and 12 bases from J, leaving 6 bases between. Written as DNA, the CDR3 is TGTGCCAGCAGTTTCGGGGGACCCCTCCACTTT. Translation: CASSFGGPLHF.

This chain joins TRBV9 and TRBJ2-2; D is possibly TRBD2 (6 bases). Germline CDR1 is SGDLS and CDR2 is YYNGEE. V lost 5 bases, J lost 4 bases, and 15 bases lay in between. The CDR3 totals 15 residues. CDR3 protein: CASSRDFGGTGELFF. The CDR3 DNA sequence: TGTGCCAGCAGTAGGGACTTCGGAGGCACCGGGGAGCTGTTTTTT.

This clone was found a few times. The DNA of the CDR3 is TGTGCCAGCAGCGCAGGGACAGGGCCAGGCACTGAAGCTTTCTTT. Encoded protein: CASSAGTGPGTEAFF. The gene calls are TRBV9 and TRBJ1-1, with 9 bases identical to TRBD1. The CDR3 runs 15 residues. Germline V lookup: CDR1 SGDLS, CDR2 YYNGEE. J was trimmed by 4 bases and V by 3 bases; bases with no gene match: 7. Variable domain in full (rest from reference TRBV9 and TRBJ1-1): DSGVTQTPKHLITATGQRVTLRCSPRSGDLSVYWYQQSLDQGLQFLIQYYNGEERAKGNILERFSAQQFPDLHSELNLSSLELGDSALYFCASSAGTGPGTEAFFGQGTRLTVV.

Written as DNA, the CDR3 is TGTGCCAGTAGTCTAGGGGACAGTAACTTTTATAGCAATCAGCCCCAGCATTTT. Its translation: CASSLGDSNFYSNQPQHF. The J gene is TRBJ1-5, the V gene TRBV19; TRBD1 aligns across 7 bases. Looked up from germline, CDR1 is LNHDA and CDR2 is SQIVND (reference sequence). Trimming took 5 bases from V and 0 from J; bases not matched to a gene: 13. This CDR3 has 18 amino acids.

The chain links TRBV19 to TRBJ2-3; TRBD2 matches at 7 bases. Losses at the gene ends were 10 bases for V and 1 base for J; bases not matched to a gene: 8. This CDR3 has 14 residues. Germline-derived CDR1 and CDR2 are LNHDA and SQIVND (reference sequence). The CDR3 DNA is TGTGCCACACGGACCCTAGCGGGCACAGATACGCAGTATTTT. Protein: CATRTLAGTDTQYF.

Here the CDR3 DNA reads TGTGCCAGCAGTTTACAGGGAGGGAGCACTGAAGCTTTCTTT. Translating it yields CASSLQGGSTEAFF. The chain joins TRBV27 to TRBJ1-1, with a tentative D call TRBD1 (5 bases). The CDR3 sequence is 14 residues long. Trimming left V 2 bases short and J 4 bases short, with 11 bases between. Germline V CDR1 and CDR2: MNHEY, SMNVEV (reference sequence).

The V call is TRBV9, the J call TRBJ2-7; a possible D gene is TRBD2 (6 bases). The CDR3 has 15 residues. In germline, CDR1 is SGDLS, CDR2 YYNGEE. Trimming pared 3 bases from V and 3 bases from J, leaving 16 bases between. The CDR3 is CASSARDSRNYEQYF. The CDR3 bases are TGTGCCAGCAGCGCCAGGGACTCAAGGAACTACGAGCAGTACTTC.

J is TRBJ1-1 and V is TRBV28; D possibly corresponds to TRBD1 (5 bases). V was shortened by 6 bases and J by 5 bases, with 22 bases between the two germline ends. Germline V lookup: CDR1 MDHEN, CDR2 SYDVKM. This CDR3 region has 16 residues. The CDR3 spells CASSPPMGRGGTEAFF. The CDR3 nucleotides are TGTGCCAGCAGCCCCCCCATGGGCCGGGGGGGTACTGAAGCTTTCTTT. Using reference TRBV28 and TRBJ1-1 for the parts outside the CDR3, the full variable domain is DVKVTQSSRYLVKRTGEKVFLECVQDMDHENMFWYRQDPGLGLRLIYFSYDVKMKEKGDIPEGYSVSREKKERFSLILESASTNQTSMYLCASSPPMGRGGTEAFFGQGTRLTVV.

V is TRBV2 and J is TRBJ2-5, with TRBD1 matching 7 bases. This CDR3 comprises 13 residues. V lost 7 bases, J lost 5 bases, and 7 bases stayed unmatched. From germline, CDR1 is SNHLY and CDR2 FYNNEI. As DNA, the CDR3 is TGTGCCAGCACCTGGGACAGCACGGAGACCCAGTACTTC. Protein sequence: CASTWDSTETQYF.

The V gene is TRBV4-2, the J gene TRBJ2-1, with TRBD1 identical over 9 bases. The CDR3 spans 15 residues. CDR1 and CDR2 (germline): LGHNA, YNFKEQ. Trimming removed 2 bases from V and 2 bases from J; junction bases left unmatched: 1. CDR3 in amino acids: CASSQNRGPYNEQFF. DNA of the CDR3: TGTGCCAGCAGCCAAAACAGGGGGCCCTACAATGAGCAGTTCTTC.

The chain links TRBV5-5 to TRBJ2-7; 11 bases are a match to TRBD1. In germline, CDR1 is SGHKS, CDR2 YYEKEE (reference sequence). The trim removed 0 bases at V and 5 bases at J, leaving 10 bases unmatched. CDR3 size: 17 residues. CDR3 nucleotide sequence: TGTGCCAGCAGCTTGGAGGTGGGACAGGGGGTAAGGGACGAGCAGTACTTC. Its translation is CASSLEVGQGVRDEQYF.

This chain links TRBV7-9 with TRBJ1-2, with D maybe TRBD1 (6 bases). V lost 4 bases and J lost 6, with 15 bases in between. The CDR3 spans 14 residues. Per germline, CDR1 SEHNR and CDR2 FQNEAQ (reference sequence). The CDR3 sequence: CASSSRGASDGYTF. The CDR3 DNA reads as TGTGCCAGCAGCTCCCGGGGGGCCAGTGATGGCTACACCTTC.

This chain joins TRBV5-1 and TRBJ2-7; TRBD1 matches at 7 bases. Germline CDR1 reads SGHRS; CDR2 reads YFSETQ. V shed 0 bases and J 4 bases; nucleotides not matched to a gene: 4. The CDR3 is made up of 14 amino acids. Here the CDR3 reads CASSLEGARYEQYF. The CDR3 DNA sequence: TGCGCCAGCAGCTTGGAGGGGGCAAGGTACGAGCAGTACTTC.

This chain connects TRBV6-5 to TRBJ1-2; TRBD1 is a possible D gene (5 bases). The CDR3 is 13 amino acids. V was trimmed by 4 bases and J by 2 bases, leaving 8 bases between them. Germline loops: CDR1 MNHEY, CDR2 SVGAGI. The CDR3, as DNA: TGTGCCAGCAGTTCAGGGATCAACTATGGCTACACCTTC. Its translation is CASSSGINYGYTF.

This clone was counted between two and nine times. The J gene is TRBJ1-1, the V gene TRBV14; possibly TRBD1 for D (5 bases). Germline assignment: CDR1 SGHDN and CDR2 FVKESK. Trimming took off 2 bases at V and 7 bases at J, with 8 bases between the two ends. The CDR3 is made up of 12 amino acids. For the CDR3, the DNA is TGTGCCAGCAGCCAAAACAGGCTTGAAGCTTTCTTT. Translation gives CASSQNRLEAFF.

The genes are TRBV19 and TRBJ2-1; TRBD2 aligns across 8 bases. Germline V lookup: CDR1 LNHDA, CDR2 SQIVND (reference sequence). This CDR3 is built from 15 residues. V shed 9 bases, J shed 0 bases, and the junction held 7 bases outside the gene matches. The CDR3 DNA reads as TGTGCCAGCCGTAGCGGGGCGAGCTCCTACAATGAGCAGTTCTTC. Amino acid sequence: CASRSGASSYNEQFF.

The V gene is TRBV3-1 (or the pseudogene TRBV3-2), the J gene TRBJ2-2; TRBD2 is a possible D gene (5 bases). The CDR3 runs 13 residues. Germline V gene data show CDR1 as LGHDT and CDR2 as YNNKEL (reference sequence). Trimming removed 2 bases at V and 5 bases at J, with 6 bases between. The CDR3: CASSQRDTGELFF. The CDR3 region has the DNA TGTGCCAGCAGCCAACGGGATACCGGGGAGCTGTTTTTT.

This chain uses TRBV12-3 or TRBV12-4 with TRBJ1-1, with TRBD1 as a possible D gene (6 bases). CDR3 length: 13 residues. V gave up 4 bases and J gave up 3 bases, with 9 bases separating them. The CDR3 region has the DNA TGTGCCAGCAGTTACGGACAGTACACTGAAGCTTTCTTT. This sequence encodes CASSYGQYTEAFF.

The chain couples TRBV11-3 to TRBJ1-2; 8 positions agree with TRBD1. Germline V CDR1 and CDR2: SGHNT, YENEEA. The CDR3 contains 15 residues. Losses at the gene ends were 5 bases for V and 4 bases for J; bases not matched to a gene: 9. The CDR3 nucleotides are TGTGCCAGCAGCCGGGACAGGAGCGATGGCTATGGCTACACCTTC. Protein product: CASSRDRSDGYGYTF.

The chain joins TRBV11-3 to TRBJ1-1; D gene unclear. The CDR3 covers 11 residues. Per germline, CDR1 SGHNT and CDR2 YENEEA. Trimming left V 8 bases short and J 4 bases short, with 8 bases between. This CDR3 reads CASAWSTEAFF. The CDR3 bases are TGTGCCAGCGCCTGGAGCACTGAAGCTTTCTTT.

This sequence joins TRBV3-1 (or the pseudogene TRBV3-2) and TRBJ2-2; tentatively, D is TRBD2 (6 bases). Per germline, CDR1 LGHDT and CDR2 YNNKEL (reference sequence). Trimming stripped 0 bases from V and 7 bases from J, with 12 bases between. This CDR3 is built from 15 residues. For the CDR3, the DNA is TGTGCCAGCAGCCAAGATTCACTAGCAGGCGGGGAGCTGTTTTTT. Translating it yields CASSQDSLAGGELFF.

The V call is TRBV5-1, the J call TRBJ2-2; TRBD1 agrees at 8 bases. Germline values: CDR1 SGHRS, CDR2 YFSETQ. The junction had 3 bases not matched to a gene; V was cut back by 8 bases and J by 0 bases. There are 14 residues in the CDR3. The CDR3 region is CARQGGPNTGELFF. In DNA form, the CDR3 reads TGCGCCAGACAGGGGGGCCCGAACACCGGGGAGCTGTTTTTT.